This entry concerns a single T cell receptor (beta chain). The sample originates from a study of blood T cells in healthy people across ages. Together with a sample-barcoded 5' primer, a J-beta primer mix was included in a second PCR lasting about 6 to 11 cycles. From the 5' RACE reads, TCRdb called clonotypes with MiXCR, one entry per CDR3 protein. This table has about 620,000 distinct CDR3 sequences, over 40% appearing once. With each sample, at least 5 micrograms of total RNA were extracted. The CDR3 has 14 amino acids. Germline lookup yields CDR1 MNHEY and CDR2 SMNVEV (reference sequence). The V segment lost 3 bases and the J segment 7 bases; nucleotides outside the gene matches: 2.

The source of this sequence is a woman at least 80 years old in good health. The chain carries TRBV27 and TRBJ1-6, with TRBD1 identical over 8 bases. The sample was blood. In nucleotides, the CDR3 is TGTGCCAGCAGTTTGCAGGGGGCAAATTCACCCCTCCACTTT. Translation: CASSLQGANSPLHF.